The 9 T cell receptor beta chains below come from one sample, sequenced in a study of Ad26.COV2.S vaccination and SARS-CoV-2 variants. Sequencing used immunoSEQ multiplex PCR; TCRdb keeps in-frame clones, though not all of them. The sample shows roughly 680,000 clones, around 90% of them seen only once. Documented treatment: around 19 received Ad26.COV2.S at low or high dose, single or two shots; several received placebo; per-sample allocation not given. On day 63 after the first injection, vaccine and placebo recipients gave samples. Sequences were derived from peripheral blood, sampled in a trial of Ad26.COV2.S vaccine versus placebo. These receptors were taken from a person aged 18-60 years who received the Ad26.COV2.S COVID-19 vaccine or a placebo.

The chain couples TRBV18 to TRBJ1-2; possible D gene TRBD1, 6 bases. The germline V gene encodes CDR1 KGHSH and CDR2 LQKENI. V was trimmed by 1 base and J by 0 bases, leaving 15 bases between them. The CDR3 runs to 17 residues. CDR3 sequence (DNA): TGTGCCAGCTCACCACTTACGGGCCAGGGGACTAACTATGGCTACACCTTC. Protein sequence: CASSPLTGQGTNYGYTF.

For this clone: Relative to the germline gene, one junction end is altered; a read error may explain this. The rearrangement uses TRBV7-2 and TRBJ2-2; D tentatively fits TRBD1 or TRBD2 (6 bases each). The CDR3 is 13 residues long. The germline gives CDR1 SGHTA, CDR2 FQGNSA. CDR3 DNA sequence: TGTGCCAGCAACTTAGGGGGGACCGGGGAGCTGTTTTTT. This gives the protein CASNLGGTGELFF.

To note about this clone: Other DNA sequences in the same sample also yield this CDR3. The chain uses TRBV12-3 or TRBV12-4 and TRBJ1-5; D is unclear. The CDR3 covers 12 residues. V was trimmed by 5 bases and J by 4 bases, leaving 6 bases between them. CDR3 nucleotides: TGTGCCAGCAGTCCCGGAAATCAGCCCCAGCATTTT. It translates to CASSPGNQPQHF.

The rearrangement links TRBV7-9 to TRBJ2-1, with D perhaps matching TRBD2 (6 bases). Trimming removed 5 bases from V and 5 bases from J, with 13 bases in between. CDR3 length: 14 amino acids. CDR1 is SEHNR, CDR2 FQNEAQ, per germline (reference sequence). CDR3 sequence (DNA): TGTGCCAGCAGCATACACGGGGGAAACAATGAGCAGTTCTTC. Translated: CASSIHGGNNEQFF. Combining the CDR3 with reference TRBV7-9 and TRBJ2-1 gives the whole variable domain DTGVSQNPRHKITKRGQNVTFRCDPISEHNRLYWYRQTLGQGPEFLTYFQNEAQLEKSRLLSDRFSAERPKGSFSTLEIQRTEQGDSAMYLCASSIHGGNNEQFFGPGTRLTVL.

This sequence joins TRBV19 and TRBJ1-5; the D is unclear. CDR1 is LNHDA, CDR2 SQIVND, per germline (reference sequence). Trimming removed 1 base from V and 6 bases from J, with 7 bases in between. The CDR3 consists of 13 residues. The CDR3 is CASSIGAAQPQHF. In DNA, the CDR3 is TGTGCCAGTAGTATAGGGGCGGCTCAGCCCCAGCATTTT.

Of note for this clone: Other DNA sequences in the sample encode the same CDR3. The rearrangement uses TRBV12-3 or TRBV12-4 and TRBJ1-5, with D perhaps TRBD1 (5 bases). The CDR3 runs 13 residues. V was cut by 6 bases and J by 4 bases, with 10 bases left in between. CDR3 nucleotides: TGTGCCAGCAGCCCCACAGGTAATCAGCCCCAGCATTTT. Protein: CASSPTGNQPQHF.

The chain is built from TRBV9 and TRBJ2-6; 7 bases line up with TRBD2. The CDR3 consists of 14 residues. With V trimmed by 7 bases and J by 4 bases, 5 bases remained unmatched. CDR1 and CDR2 (germline): SGDLS, YYNGEE. The CDR3 is CASRSGEGANVLTF. CDR3 DNA sequence: TGTGCCAGCCGAAGCGGGGAGGGGGCCAACGTCCTGACTTTC.

The CDR3 DNA is TGTGCCAGCAGCGACATAGGGACAGGGGGCTATTCACCCCTCCACTTT. Protein product: CASSDIGTGGYSPLHF. This chain connects TRBV7-6 to TRBJ1-6; 12 nucleotides align to TRBD1. The germline CDR1 and CDR2 sequences are SGHVS and FNYEAQ. The CDR3 has 16 residues. Trimming at V came to 5 bases and at J to 8 bases, leaving 7 bases not matched to a gene.

Only a few counts were recorded for this clone. V and J are TRBV7-9 and TRBJ2-7; D unresolved. Trimming took 1 base from V and 5 from J, leaving 6 bases between them. Germline V gives CDR1 SEHNR, CDR2 FQNEAQ (reference sequence). The CDR3 has 12 residues. CDR3: CASSLGAHEQYF. The CDR3 coding sequence is TGTGCCAGCAGCTTAGGGGCACACGAGCAGTACTTC.